Here is one T cell receptor beta chain with its context. The antigen is undetermined. This CDR3 contains 16 residues. CDR1 and CDR2 (germline): MDHEN, SYDVKM. Trimming took off 6 bases at V and 0 bases at J, with 14 bases between the two ends. This record comes from a study of shared clonotypes between healthy human individuals. About the research overall: The donors, two women and a few men, were aged 18 to 49.

Terminally differentiated effector memory CD45RA+ cells were left out of the naive CD8 fraction, which was CD45RO-negative and positively selected for CCR7. The donor population consisted of healthy HIV-negative adults with no recent acute infections or vaccinations. Whole-study results and caveats: The generation probabilities recorded for non-shared clonotypes fell below those of clonotypes shared by all four donors.

How the authors handled the data: With immunoSEQ giving junction-only sequences and no quality scores, filtering differed. Clones were sequenced by immunoSEQ multiplex PCR, and TCRdb holds only the in-frame ones, with some missing. That table gives V, J and clone size, and the DNA gave D and trimming. The sample has over 2,000,000 clones; about 94% are singletons. The sequence came from a young man in good health. Some clones in this sample may be carry-over from other donors' samples. The chain joins TRBV28 to TRBJ1-4; D unresolved. The specimen sequenced was naive CD8+ T cells from PBMCs. The CDR3 loop is CASSSNYRATNEKLFF. CDR3 sequence (DNA): TGTGCCAGCAGCTCCAATTACCGTGCAACTAATGAAAAACTGTTTTTT.